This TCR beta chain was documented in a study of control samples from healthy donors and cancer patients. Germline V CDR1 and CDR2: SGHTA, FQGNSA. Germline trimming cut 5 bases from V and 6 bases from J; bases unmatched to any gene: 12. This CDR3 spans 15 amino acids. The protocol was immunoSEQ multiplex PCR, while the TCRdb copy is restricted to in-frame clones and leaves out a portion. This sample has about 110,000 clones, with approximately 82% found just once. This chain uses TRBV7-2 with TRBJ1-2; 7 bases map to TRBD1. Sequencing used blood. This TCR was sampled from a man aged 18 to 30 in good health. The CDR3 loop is CASSPTPGQNHGYTF. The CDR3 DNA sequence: TGTGCCAGCAGCCCTACACCGGGACAGAACCATGGCTACACCTTC.